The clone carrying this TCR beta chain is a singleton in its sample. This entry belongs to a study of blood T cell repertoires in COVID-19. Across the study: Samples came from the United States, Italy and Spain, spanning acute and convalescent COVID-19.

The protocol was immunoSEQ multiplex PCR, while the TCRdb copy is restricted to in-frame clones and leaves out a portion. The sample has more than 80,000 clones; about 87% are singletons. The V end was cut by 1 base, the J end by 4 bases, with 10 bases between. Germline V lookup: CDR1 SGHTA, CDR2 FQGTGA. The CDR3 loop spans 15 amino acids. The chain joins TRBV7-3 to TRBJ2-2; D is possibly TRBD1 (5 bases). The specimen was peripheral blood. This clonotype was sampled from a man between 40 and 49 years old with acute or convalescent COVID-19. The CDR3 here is CASSLSRAVTGELFF. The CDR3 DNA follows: TGTGCCAGCAGCTTAAGCAGGGCGGTCACCGGGGAGCTGTTTTTT.